The T cell receptor beta chain described here comes from a study of T cell responses to AZD1222 COVID-19 vaccine. Assay: immunoSEQ multiplex PCR; the TCRdb copy retains only in-frame clones and omits some. The sample carries approximately 120,000 clones, roughly 93% recorded once. Between the trimmed V and J ends, which lost 6 bases and 5 bases, there was a span of 17 bases. Germline V gives CDR1 SNHLY, CDR2 FYNNEI. CDR3 size: 15 residues. Study-level findings and limits: In a largely white British group with more females than males, clonal diversity was possibly underestimated.

As to this clone: Its antigen is as yet unknown.

The TCR originated in an adult in good health. The sample here was peripheral blood, taken on day 0 of AZD1222 vaccination. The chain has TRBV2 and TRBJ1-5; D is possibly TRBD1 (5 bases). The DNA of the CDR3 is TGTGCCAGCAGATCGATGGGGGGATCCTATCAGCCCCAGCATTTT. Residues: CASRSMGGSYQPQHF.